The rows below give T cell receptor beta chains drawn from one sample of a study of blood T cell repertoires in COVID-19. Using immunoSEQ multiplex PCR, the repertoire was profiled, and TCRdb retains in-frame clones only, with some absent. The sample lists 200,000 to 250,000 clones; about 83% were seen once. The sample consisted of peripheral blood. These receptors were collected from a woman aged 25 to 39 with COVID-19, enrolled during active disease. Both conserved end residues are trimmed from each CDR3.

cdr3_aa: ASSYRRTNQPQH; v_call: TRBV6-2/TRBV6-3; j_call: TRBJ1-5
cdr3_aa: ASSYAAGETQY; v_call: TRBV6-6; j_call: TRBJ2-5
cdr3_aa: ASSLVRLAGSTDTQY; v_call: TRBV7-8; j_call: TRBJ2-3
cdr3_aa: ASSLSWTDYGYT; v_call: TRBV9; j_call: TRBJ1-2
cdr3_aa: ASSYGVNSNQPQH; v_call: TRBV27; j_call: TRBJ1-5
cdr3_aa: ASSLRLAGVSYEQY; v_call: TRBV18; j_call: TRBJ2-7
cdr3_aa: ASSTHEGTQY; v_call: TRBV7-3; j_call: TRBJ2-5
cdr3_aa: ASSLSGLETQY; v_call: TRBV28; j_call: TRBJ2-5
cdr3_aa: ASSYSRQTDTQY; v_call: TRBV6-6; j_call: TRBJ2-3
cdr3_aa: ASSVEPQGANSPLH; v_call: TRBV9; j_call: TRBJ1-6
cdr3_aa: SVGGSANQPQH; v_call: TRBV29-1; j_call: TRBJ1-5
cdr3_aa: ASSQDPAAGDYEQY; v_call: TRBV4-3; j_call: TRBJ2-7
cdr3_aa: ASTRGFSKYSPLH; v_call: TRBV7-2; j_call: TRBJ1-6
cdr3_aa: ASSHADREGNTIY; v_call: TRBV4-2; j_call: TRBJ1-3
cdr3_aa: ASSQLQGAGGYT; v_call: TRBV19; j_call: TRBJ1-2
cdr3_aa: ASSSTVVDTEAF; v_call: TRBV27; j_call: TRBJ1-1
cdr3_aa: ASSPREGEKLF; v_call: TRBV3-1/TRBV3-2; j_call: TRBJ1-4
cdr3_aa: ASSQSTGVNYGYT; v_call: TRBV14; j_call: TRBJ1-2
cdr3_aa: ASSFPTSGRDEQF; v_call: TRBV13; j_call: TRBJ2-1
cdr3_aa: ASSPQGPGETQY; v_call: TRBV7-3; j_call: TRBJ2-5
cdr3_aa: ASSLTVQETQY; v_call: TRBV7-2; j_call: TRBJ2-5
cdr3_aa: ASSLRGSARTDTQY; v_call: TRBV7-3; j_call: TRBJ2-3
cdr3_aa: ASSLGQGHQPQH; v_call: TRBV6-5; j_call: TRBJ1-5
cdr3_aa: ASSGRGSSSGNTIY; v_call: TRBV19; j_call: TRBJ1-3
cdr3_aa: ASSLDPTGELF; v_call: TRBV5-4; j_call: TRBJ2-2
cdr3_aa: ASSANRGYYEQY; v_call: TRBV27; j_call: TRBJ2-7
cdr3_aa: ASSANSVLFWNEKLF; v_call: TRBV4-3; j_call: TRBJ1-4
cdr3_aa: ASSGGTGRGYT; v_call: TRBV12-3/TRBV12-4; j_call: TRBJ1-2
cdr3_aa: ASSPLKREAFYNEQF; v_call: TRBV28; j_call: TRBJ2-1
cdr3_aa: ASSGGTSGRSTGELF; v_call: TRBV5-4; j_call: TRBJ2-2
cdr3_aa: ASSSDPGVNTGELF; v_call: TRBV7-3; j_call: TRBJ2-2
cdr3_aa: ASSQRSVENTEAF; v_call: TRBV7-8; j_call: TRBJ1-1
cdr3_aa: ATSREPTGLITPSGGYT; v_call: TRBV15; j_call: TRBJ1-2
cdr3_aa: ASSLGLAANNEQF; v_call: TRBV5-4; j_call: TRBJ2-1
cdr3_aa: ASSPPAEPAF; v_call: TRBV4-1; j_call: TRBJ1-1
cdr3_aa: ATSRKTGGVETQH; v_call: TRBV15; j_call: TRBJ1-5
cdr3_aa: ASSQGQGPGYSNQPQH; v_call: TRBV7-9; j_call: TRBJ1-5
cdr3_aa: ASSLDSPSSTAGRLRNYGYT; v_call: TRBV11-3; j_call: TRBJ1-2
cdr3_aa: ASSYLGMGTGVSSYNSPLH; v_call: TRBV6-2/TRBV6-3; j_call: TRBJ1-6
cdr3_aa: AWSPGTGGLDEQF; v_call: TRBV30; j_call: TRBJ2-1
cdr3_aa: ASSYWEGGGGYT; v_call: TRBV6-5; j_call: TRBJ1-2
cdr3_aa: ASSQRIAGGPSDTQY; v_call: TRBV3-1/TRBV3-2; j_call: TRBJ2-3
cdr3_aa: ASSPAIAPEGNEQF; v_call: TRBV7-9; j_call: TRBJ2-1
cdr3_aa: SVERGKRGGSYNEQF; v_call: TRBV29-1; j_call: TRBJ2-1
cdr3_aa: AWSRYGTENTEAF; v_call: TRBV30; j_call: TRBJ1-1
cdr3_aa: ASSEELYTEAF; v_call: TRBV19; j_call: TRBJ1-1
cdr3_aa: ASRLGTGKGTEAF; v_call: TRBV7-2; j_call: TRBJ1-1
cdr3_aa: ATRREGGFGTGELF; v_call: TRBV19; j_call: TRBJ2-2
cdr3_aa: ATSRAPKAGEKLF; v_call: TRBV15; j_call: TRBJ1-4
cdr3_aa: ATSLEEGYEQY; v_call: TRBV15; j_call: TRBJ2-7
cdr3_aa: ASSLVGAHEQY; v_call: TRBV12-3/TRBV12-4; j_call: TRBJ2-7
cdr3_aa: ASTKGPDSDNYGYT; v_call: TRBV9; j_call: TRBJ1-2
cdr3_aa: ARPVGASSGANVLT; v_call: TRBV30; j_call: TRBJ2-6
cdr3_aa: ASSYVRTGAYGYT; v_call: TRBV27; j_call: TRBJ1-2
cdr3_aa: ASSLRRTDRRTGELF; v_call: TRBV27; j_call: TRBJ2-2